The 13 T cell receptor beta chains below were found in one sample sequenced in a study of OX40 agonist ivuxolimab in advanced cancers. Library creation used the immunoSEQ multiplex PCR assay. Not all clones reach the TCRdb copy of this immuneACCESS table, which keeps in-frame sequences only. Checked studies attribute under half of the gap to unresolved V genes and leave the rest unexplained. The sample table holds about 44,000 clones, of which 88% were seen once. In total, the top ten clones hold 18% of the sample. The material sequenced was CD4+ or CD8+ T cells sorted from blood, taken in a trial of the OX40 agonist ivuxolimab. These receptors came from an adult with an advanced solid tumor such as melanoma, head and neck, liver or kidney cancer.

This chain uses TRBV18 with TRBJ2-5; D not certain. The DNA end is more similar to TRBJ2-7, so the J call may be wrong. This CDR3 comprises 12 residues. Looked up from germline, CDR1 is KGHSH and CDR2 is LQKENI. For the CDR3, the DNA is TGTGCCAGCTCTGAAACGGTCTACGAGCAGTACTTC. This sequence encodes CASSETVYEQYF.

The CDR3 loop reads CASSIDRSGTSTNTGELFF. In DNA form, the CDR3 reads TGTGCCAGTAGTATAGACCGATCAGGGACTAGCACGAACACCGGGGAGCTGTTTTTT. This chain uses TRBV19 with TRBJ2-2, with 9 bases matching TRBD2. Germline CDR1 reads LNHDA; CDR2 reads SQIVND (reference sequence). The CDR3 spans 19 residues. The V segment lost 0 bases and the J segment 0 bases; nucleotides outside the gene matches: 8.

The chain employs TRBV27 and TRBJ1-6; tentatively, D is TRBD1 (6 bases). Germline V lookup: CDR1 MNHEY, CDR2 SMNVEV (reference sequence). The CDR3 length is 14 residues. V was shortened by 5 bases and J by 7 bases, with 12 bases between the two germline ends. CDR3 nucleotides: TGTGCCAGCAGTACAGGGTTGGGGAATTCACCCCTCCACTTT. It yields the protein CASSTGLGNSPLHF.

The chain couples TRBV29-1 to TRBJ1-2; the D gene is possibly TRBD1 (6 bases). V was trimmed by 4 bases and J by 0 bases, leaving 9 bases between them. The germline CDR1 and CDR2 sequences are SQVTM and ANQGSEA. This CDR3 has 13 residues. In nucleotides, the CDR3 is TGCAGCGTTGTTGGGGGCACTAACTATGGCTACACCTTC. This translates into CSVVGGTNYGYTF.

V usage is TRBV9 and J usage is TRBJ2-5, with 11 bases lining up with TRBD2. V shed 4 bases, J shed 1 base, and the junction held 6 bases outside the gene matches. Germline lookup yields CDR1 SGDLS and CDR2 YYNGEE. The CDR3 is 16 amino acids. CDR3 in DNA: TGTGCCAGCAGCCCTCCTACTAGCGGGGGCCAAGAGACCCAGTACTTC. Its translation is CASSPPTSGGQETQYF.

The chain recombines TRBV28 with TRBJ2-5; 8 bases match TRBD1. The germline V gene encodes CDR1 MDHEN and CDR2 SYDVKM. The CDR3 covers 15 residues. Trimming removed 6 bases from V and 5 bases from J; junction bases left unmatched: 11. CDR3 amino acids: CASSYQQGGTETQYF. The CDR3 DNA is TGTGCCAGCAGCTACCAACAGGGGGGCACGGAGACCCAGTACTTC.

CDR3 DNA: TGTGCCAGCAGTTATGCAGTATCAGATACGCAGTATTTT. Protein: CASSYAVSDTQYF. The rearrangement uses TRBV6-5 and TRBJ2-3; D not resolved. CDR1 and CDR2 (germline): MNHEY, SVGAGI. With 3 bases removed from V and 4 bases from J, the gap between germline ends came to 8 bases. The CDR3 loop spans 13 amino acids.

The chain employs TRBV6-1 and TRBJ2-6; D call uncertain. This CDR3 region has 15 residues. V lost 8 bases, J lost 0 bases, and 11 bases lay in between. Germline CDR1 and CDR2: MNHNS and SASEGT. The CDR3 coding sequence is TGTGCCAGCGATCGGGTGGGCTCTGGGGCCAACGTCCTGACTTTC. Protein product: CASDRVGSGANVLTF.

This chain uses TRBV27 with TRBJ2-5, with D perhaps assigned TRBD1 or TRBD2 (5 bases each). The CDR3 extends over 17 amino acids. From germline, CDR1 is MNHEY and CDR2 SMNVEV (reference sequence). V lost 2 bases, J lost 5 bases, and 21 bases lay in between. The DNA of the CDR3 is TGTGCCAGCAGTTTAGGGGGAGCGCCAGCGCGATGGGAGACCCAGTACTTC. The encoded protein is CASSLGGAPARWETQYF.

The chain combines TRBV5-4 with TRBJ2-7; a weak D match, TRBD2 (6 bases). V lost 3 bases to trimming and J lost 7 bases, with 14 bases between them. The CDR3 covers 13 residues. CDR1 is SGHNT and CDR2 is YYREEE in the germline V gene (reference sequence). Here the CDR3 DNA reads TGTGCCAGCAGCTCAGTCGCAGGGAGGGAGCAGTACTTC. This sequence encodes CASSSVAGREQYF.

The chain combines TRBV18 with TRBJ1-2; possibly TRBD1 for D (5 bases). Deletions cut 3 bases from V and 8 bases from J, with 16 bases between. CDR1 KGHSH and CDR2 LQKENI come from the germline V gene. This CDR3 has 14 residues. CDR3 nucleotides: TGTGCCAGCTCACCCCCCGGGGCCCTCGGGGGCTACACCTTC. The encoded protein is CASSPPGALGGYTF. The variable domain in full, with the rest retrieved from reference TRBV18 and TRBJ1-2, is NAGVMQNPRHLVRRRGQEARLRCSPMKGHSHVYWYRQLPEEGLKFMVYLQKENIIDESGMPKERFSAEFPKEGPSILRIQQVVRGDSAAYFCASSPPGALGGYTFGSGTRLTVV.

This clone is a singleton in its sample. The chain is built from TRBV7-9 and TRBJ1-4; D not certain. CDR1 SEHNR and CDR2 FQNEAQ come from the germline V gene (reference sequence). This CDR3 comprises 14 residues. V gave up 3 bases and J gave up 4 bases, with 9 bases separating them. The CDR3 protein is CASSFGPGNEKLFF. In DNA, the CDR3 is TGTGCCAGCAGCTTTGGCCCGGGTAATGAAAAACTGTTTTTT.

The table lists this clone with a few counts. V and J are TRBV7-9 and TRBJ2-1; 7 nucleotides agree with TRBD1. CDR3 length: 13 residues. With 6 bases clipped from V and 6 bases from J, the junction kept 5 bases outside the gene matches. CDR1 is SEHNR and CDR2 is FQNEAQ in the germline V gene (reference sequence). CDR3 protein: CASRIDRANEQFF. CDR3 nucleotide sequence: TGTGCCAGCAGGATTGACAGGGCCAATGAGCAGTTCTTC. The variable domain in full, with the rest retrieved from reference TRBV7-9 and TRBJ2-1, is DTGVSQNPRHKITKRGQNVTFRCDPISEHNRLYWYRQTLGQGPEFLTYFQNEAQLEKSRLLSDRFSAERPKGSFSTLEIQRTEQGDSAMYLCASRIDRANEQFFGPGTRLTVL.